Each of the 19 T cell receptor beta chains below was sequenced from the same sample in a study of blood T cells in healthy people across ages. Then a second PCR, running about 6 to 12 cycles, was carried out with a sample-barcoded 5' primer and a J-beta primer mix. TCRdb used MiXCR to reprocess the 5' RACE reads, holding one entry per CDR3 protein. Among roughly 860,000 distinct CDR3 sequences listed, about 59% were seen once. The specimen was blood. All receptors come from a man aged 30 to 45 in good health.

This clonotype was seen only a few times. The V gene is TRBV12-3 or TRBV12-4, the J gene TRBJ2-7; no clear D gene. Deletions cut 5 bases from V and 2 bases from J, with 7 bases between. The CDR3 is 12 residues long. CDR3 residues: CASSERPYEQYF. The CDR3 DNA reads TGTGCCAGCAGTGAGCGCCCCTACGAGCAGTACTTC.

V and J are TRBV24-1 and TRBJ2-5, with D perhaps matching TRBD1 (6 bases). The length of the CDR3 is 14 residues. Germline CDR1 reads KGHDR; CDR2 reads SFDVKD. Trimming pared 5 bases from V and 11 bases from J, leaving 20 bases between. Written as DNA, the CDR3 is TGTGCCACCAGTGTCAGACCTGGGGGCCATGAGCAGTACTTC. Translation gives CATSVRPGGHEQYF.

This chain uses TRBV13 with TRBJ2-4; 7 nucleotides agree with TRBD2. Looked up from germline, CDR1 is PRHDT and CDR2 is FYEKMQ (reference sequence). V shed 7 bases and J 1 base; nucleotides not matched to a gene: 10. This CDR3 has 16 amino acids. The CDR3: CASTNPGEGAKNIQYF. The DNA for the CDR3 is TGTGCCAGCACCAACCCGGGGGAGGGTGCCAAAAACATTCAGTACTTC.

The table lists this clonotype with a few counts. The V and J genes are TRBV6-2 or TRBV6-3 and TRBJ2-4; TRBD2 agrees at 11 bases. The V gene's germline CDR1 is MNHEY and CDR2 SVGEGT. V lost 4 bases and J lost 8; bases outside the gene matches: 7. The CDR3 contains 15 residues. The CDR3 DNA sequence: TGTGCCAGCAGTTTCCCTAGCGGGGGGACAGACATTCAGTACTTC. This sequence encodes CASSFPSGGTDIQYF.

J is TRBJ2-1 and V is TRBV6-6; 11 nucleotides line up with TRBD2. CDR1 is MNHNY and CDR2 is SVGAGI in the germline V gene (reference sequence). The CDR3 consists of 16 residues. V was pared by 5 bases and J by 5 bases, with 8 bases of the junction left unmatched. CDR3 nucleotide sequence: TGTGCCAGCAGTATGACCGGGACTAGCGGTAACAATGAGCAGTTCTTC. Translation gives CASSMTGTSGNNEQFF.

The V gene is TRBV20-1, the J gene TRBJ2-5, with TRBD1 matching 8 bases. J gave up 2 bases and V 4 bases, and 12 bases lay outside the gene matches. The length of the CDR3 is 16 residues. Germline values: CDR1 DFQATT, CDR2 SNEGSKA (reference sequence). The CDR3 sequence: CSAKSPRTGMQETQYF. The DNA for the CDR3 is TGCAGTGCTAAATCCCCACGGACAGGGATGCAAGAGACCCAGTACTTC.

This clonotype was seen more than once but under ten times. The chain recombines TRBV6-2 or TRBV6-3 with TRBJ1-1, with D possibly being TRBD1 (5 bases). The CDR3 is 15 amino acids. With 7 bases removed from V and 0 bases from J, the gap between germline ends came to 15 bases. The germline V gene has CDR1 MNHEY and CDR2 SVGEGT. The CDR3 loop is CASTRPGGMNTEAFF. The CDR3 coding sequence is TGTGCCAGCACCCGACCCGGGGGAATGAACACTGAAGCTTTCTTT.

V and J are TRBV28 and TRBJ2-4; 11 bases map to TRBD1. The J call may be mistaken, given a closer DNA end match to TRBJ2-7. The CDR3 runs to 14 residues. Germline values: CDR1 MDHEN, CDR2 SYDVKM. The CDR3 spells CASIPPGQGVEQYF. CDR3 nucleotides: TGTGCCAGCATCCCCCCGGGACAGGGGGTCGAGCAGTACTTC.

This clonotype appeared many times. The rearrangement joins TRBV7-8 to TRBJ2-5; no definite D call. CDR1 and CDR2 (germline): SGHVS, FQNEAQ. Trimming removed 1 base from V and 7 bases from J, with 13 bases in between. This CDR3 region has 14 residues. The CDR3 loop reads CASSLGSHKGTQYF. The CDR3 DNA sequence: TGTGCCAGCAGCTTAGGGAGCCATAAGGGGACCCAGTACTTC.

This clonotype was counted only a few times. V and J are TRBV29-1 and TRBJ2-3, with a possible D match to TRBD2 (6 bases). The germline gives CDR1 SQVTM, CDR2 ANQGSEA. This CDR3 has 16 residues. Trimming took off 3 bases at V and 3 bases at J, with 19 bases between the two ends. The CDR3 loop is CSVETPIAVATDTQYF. DNA of the CDR3: TGCAGCGTTGAGACCCCTATAGCGGTGGCTACAGATACGCAGTATTTT.

This clonotype was recorded at least ten times. V usage is TRBV4-1 and J usage is TRBJ2-5; D not certain. CDR3 length: 14 residues. Germline CDR1 MGHRA, CDR2 YSYEKL. Trimming shortened V by 4 bases and J by 2 bases, and 11 bases separated the two germline ends. CDR3 loop: CASSLFGSQETQYF. CDR3 sequence (DNA): TGCGCCAGCAGCCTGTTCGGGTCTCAAGAGACCCAGTACTTC.

The chain couples TRBV27 to TRBJ1-1; D not certain. The CDR3 runs to 15 residues. The V end lost 4 bases, the J end lost 0 bases, and 12 bases lay between the germline ends. Germline V gene sequence: CDR1 MNHEY, CDR2 SMNVEV (reference sequence). The DNA for the CDR3 is TGTGCCAGCAGTTCTCACGGCATGTTGAACACTGAAGCTTTCTTT. Translation: CASSSHGMLNTEAFF.

The CDR3 nucleotides read TGTGCCAGCAAATATAAGACTGGCGGGGGGGCAGATACGCAGTATTTT. Translation: CASKYKTGGGADTQYF. The V call is TRBV6-6, the J call TRBJ2-3; 9 bases agree with TRBD2. Germline CDR1 reads MNHNY; CDR2 reads SVGAGI (reference sequence). Losses at the gene ends were 7 bases for V and 4 bases for J; bases not matched to a gene: 12. The CDR3 runs 16 residues.

This clonotype has at least ten counts. The J gene is TRBJ2-5, the V gene TRBV7-2, with TRBD2 matching 8 bases. Germline V gives CDR1 SGHTA, CDR2 FQGNSA. This CDR3 spans 17 amino acids. V lost 2 bases, J lost 5 bases, and 13 bases stayed unmatched. CDR3 protein: CASSLRTVGLARETQYF. The CDR3 nucleotides read TGTGCCAGCAGCTTAAGAACAGTAGGACTAGCCAGGGAGACCCAGTACTTC.

The gene calls are TRBV20-1 and TRBJ2-5, with TRBD1 as a possible D gene (6 bases). The V gene's germline CDR1 is DFQATT and CDR2 SNEGSKA (reference sequence). Between the trimmed V and J ends, which lost 4 bases and 11 bases, there was a span of 23 bases. The CDR3 consists of 14 residues. This chain's CDR3 is CSAIWDTSYNEQYF. CDR3 DNA sequence: TGCAGTGCTATATGGGACACCTCCTACAATGAGCAGTACTTC.

The chain recombines TRBV7-2 with TRBJ2-5; 8 nucleotides line up with TRBD2. The J segment lost 5 bases and the V segment lost 5 bases, leaving 10 bases of the junction unmatched. The germline gives CDR1 SGHTA, CDR2 FQGNSA. This CDR3 region has 15 residues. The DNA for the CDR3 is TGTGCCAGCAGCGTCCAGCGGGGGCGAAGGGAGACCCAGTACTTC. The encoded protein is CASSVQRGRRETQYF. The variable domain in full, completed from reference TRBV7-2 and TRBJ2-5, reads GAGVSQSPSNKVTEKGKDVELRCDPISGHTALYWYRQSLGQGLEFLIYFQGNSAPDKSGLPSDRFSAERTGGSVSTLTIQRTQQEDSAVYLCASSVQRGRRETQYFGPGTRLLVL.

This rearrangement joins TRBV12-3 or TRBV12-4 to TRBJ2-2; 9 positions agree with TRBD1. J lost 5 bases, V lost 4 bases, and 14 bases had no gene match. The CDR3 is 18 amino acids. The CDR3 here is CASSSYSGTGSGTGELFF. CDR3 coding DNA: TGTGCCAGCAGTTCCTACTCCGGGACAGGGTCGGGAACCGGGGAGCTGTTTTTT.

V and J are TRBV7-3 and TRBJ1-5, with D hard to call. Trimming stripped 5 bases from V and 9 bases from J, with 17 bases between. Per germline, CDR1 SGHTA and CDR2 FQGTGA. CDR3 length: 14 residues. In DNA form, the CDR3 reads TGTGCCAGCAGCCAAACGGCCGAGGGTCCGCCCCAGCATTTT. It translates to CASSQTAEGPPQHF.

The rearrangement links TRBV12-3 or TRBV12-4 to TRBJ2-7; D gene unclear. This CDR3 is built from 15 residues. V was pared by 6 bases and J by 2 bases, with 17 bases between. The CDR3 region is CASRFQDLGTYEQYF. CDR3 nucleotides: TGTGCCAGCAGGTTCCAGGATCTGGGGACCTACGAGCAGTACTTC.